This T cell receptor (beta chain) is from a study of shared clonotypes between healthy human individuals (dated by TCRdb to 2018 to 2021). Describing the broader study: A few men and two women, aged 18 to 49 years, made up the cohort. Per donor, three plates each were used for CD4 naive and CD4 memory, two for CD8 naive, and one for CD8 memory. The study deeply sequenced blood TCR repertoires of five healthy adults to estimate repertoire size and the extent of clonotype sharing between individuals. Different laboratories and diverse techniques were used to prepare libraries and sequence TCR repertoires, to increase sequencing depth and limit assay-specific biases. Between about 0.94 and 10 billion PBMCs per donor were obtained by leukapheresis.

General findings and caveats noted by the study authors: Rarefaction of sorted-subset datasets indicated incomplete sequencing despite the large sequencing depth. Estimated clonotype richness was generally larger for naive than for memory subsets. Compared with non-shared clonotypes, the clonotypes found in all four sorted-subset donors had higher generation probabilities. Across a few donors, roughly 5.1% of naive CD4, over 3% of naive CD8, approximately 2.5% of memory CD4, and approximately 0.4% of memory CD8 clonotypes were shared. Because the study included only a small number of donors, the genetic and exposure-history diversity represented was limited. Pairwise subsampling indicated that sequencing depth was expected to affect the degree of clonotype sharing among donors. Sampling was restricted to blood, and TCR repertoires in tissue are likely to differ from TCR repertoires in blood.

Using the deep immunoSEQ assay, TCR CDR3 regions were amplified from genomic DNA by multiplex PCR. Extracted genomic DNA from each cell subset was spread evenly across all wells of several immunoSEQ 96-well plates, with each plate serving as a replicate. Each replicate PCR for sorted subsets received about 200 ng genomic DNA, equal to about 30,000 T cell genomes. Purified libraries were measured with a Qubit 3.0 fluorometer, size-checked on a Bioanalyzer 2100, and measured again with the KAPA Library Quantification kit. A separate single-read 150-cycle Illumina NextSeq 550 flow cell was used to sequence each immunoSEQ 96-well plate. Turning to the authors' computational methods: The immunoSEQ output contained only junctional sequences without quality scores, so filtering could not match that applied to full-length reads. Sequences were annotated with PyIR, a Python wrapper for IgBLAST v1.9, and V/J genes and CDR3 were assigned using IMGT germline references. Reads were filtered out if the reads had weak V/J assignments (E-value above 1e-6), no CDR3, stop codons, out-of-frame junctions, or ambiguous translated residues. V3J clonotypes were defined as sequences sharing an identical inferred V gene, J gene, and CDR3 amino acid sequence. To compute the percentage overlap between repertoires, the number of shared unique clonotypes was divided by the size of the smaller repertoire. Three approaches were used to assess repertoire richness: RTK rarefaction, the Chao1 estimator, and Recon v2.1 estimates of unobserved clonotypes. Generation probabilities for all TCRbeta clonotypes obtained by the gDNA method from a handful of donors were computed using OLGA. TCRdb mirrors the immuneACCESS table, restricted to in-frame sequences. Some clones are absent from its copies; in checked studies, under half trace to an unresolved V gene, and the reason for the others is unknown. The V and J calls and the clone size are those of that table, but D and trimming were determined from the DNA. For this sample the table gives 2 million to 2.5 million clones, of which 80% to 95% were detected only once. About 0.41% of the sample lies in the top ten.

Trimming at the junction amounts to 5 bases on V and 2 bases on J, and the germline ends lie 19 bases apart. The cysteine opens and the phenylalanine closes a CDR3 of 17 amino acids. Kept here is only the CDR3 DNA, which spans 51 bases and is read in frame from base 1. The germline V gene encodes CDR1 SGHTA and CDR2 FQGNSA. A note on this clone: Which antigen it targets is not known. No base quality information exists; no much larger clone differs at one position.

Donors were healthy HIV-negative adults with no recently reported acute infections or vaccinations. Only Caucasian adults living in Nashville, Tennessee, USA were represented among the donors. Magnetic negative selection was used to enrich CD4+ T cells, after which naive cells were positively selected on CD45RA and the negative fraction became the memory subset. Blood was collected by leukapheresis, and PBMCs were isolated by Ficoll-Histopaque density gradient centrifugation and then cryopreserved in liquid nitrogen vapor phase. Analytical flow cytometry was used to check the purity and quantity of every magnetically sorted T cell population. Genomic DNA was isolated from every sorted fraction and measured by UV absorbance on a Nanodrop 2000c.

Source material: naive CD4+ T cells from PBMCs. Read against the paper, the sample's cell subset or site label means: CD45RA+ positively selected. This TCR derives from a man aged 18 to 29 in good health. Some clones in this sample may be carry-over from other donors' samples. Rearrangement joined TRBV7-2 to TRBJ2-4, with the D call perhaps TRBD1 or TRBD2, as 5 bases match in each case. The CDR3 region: CASSPTGRSGSKNIQYF. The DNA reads TGTGCCAGCAGCCCGACGGGACGCTCGGGGTCCAAAAACATTCAGTACTTC.